The TCR beta chain described here comes from a study of cytomegalovirus exposure and HLA in healthy donors. Study information: From 170 million or so T cells, an earlier analysis saw approximately 110 million unique TCR beta sequences.

Vbeta (60) and Jbeta (13) primers were used in the PCR. This table comes from immunoSEQ multiplex PCR, and its TCRdb copy is limited to in-frame clones, with some not included. The top ten hold under 2% of the sample, which has 95,000 to 150,000 clones, approximately 77% seen once. The ends lost 0 bases at V and 7 bases at J; junction bases unmatched: 12. Germline CDR1 reads SGDLS; CDR2 reads YYNGEE. This CDR3 contains 17 residues. This TCR came from a man between 18 and 35 years old in good health and CMV-seronegative. The sample taken for sequencing was PBMCs. The rearrangement uses TRBV9 and TRBJ2-2; TRBD1 aligns across 7 bases. The CDR3 nucleotides are TGTGCCAGCAGCGTAGATGAGGGGGCGCTTTTCCACGGGGAGCTGTTTTTT. Protein: CASSVDEGALFHGELFF.